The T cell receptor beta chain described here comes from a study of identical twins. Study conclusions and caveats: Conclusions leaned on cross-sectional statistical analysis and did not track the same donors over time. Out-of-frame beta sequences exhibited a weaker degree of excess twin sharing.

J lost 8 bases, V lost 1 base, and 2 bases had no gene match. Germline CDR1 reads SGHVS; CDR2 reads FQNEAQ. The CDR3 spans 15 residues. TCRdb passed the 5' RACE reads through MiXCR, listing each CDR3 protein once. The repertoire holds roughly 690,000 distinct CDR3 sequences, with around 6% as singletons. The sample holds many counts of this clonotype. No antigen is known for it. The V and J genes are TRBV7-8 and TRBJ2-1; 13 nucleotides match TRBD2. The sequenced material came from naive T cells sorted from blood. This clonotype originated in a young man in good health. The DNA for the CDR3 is TGTGCCAGCAGCTTAGAACTAGCGGGAGGGGATGAGCAGTTCTTC. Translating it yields CASSLELAGGDEQFF.